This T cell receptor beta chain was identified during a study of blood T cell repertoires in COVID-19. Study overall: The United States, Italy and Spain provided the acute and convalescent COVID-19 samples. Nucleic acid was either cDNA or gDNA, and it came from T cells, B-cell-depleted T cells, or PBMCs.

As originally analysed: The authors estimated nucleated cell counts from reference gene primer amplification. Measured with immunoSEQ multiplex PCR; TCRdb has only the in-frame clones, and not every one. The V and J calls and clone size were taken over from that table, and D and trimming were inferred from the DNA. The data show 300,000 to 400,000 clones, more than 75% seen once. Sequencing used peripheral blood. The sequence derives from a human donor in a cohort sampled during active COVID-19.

As DNA, the CDR3 is TGTGCCAGCAAAATGTCTGGGGGGGATTCACCCCTCCACTTT. Encoded protein: CASKMSGGDSPLHF. The V gene is TRBV6-6, the J gene TRBJ1-6; weak D call: TRBD1 (5 bases). Germline V gene sequence: CDR1 MNHNY, CDR2 SVGAGI (reference sequence). Trimming cost V 7 bases and J 8 bases, with 15 bases left between them. The CDR3 runs to 14 residues.